The source of this T cell receptor beta chain is a study of cytomegalovirus exposure and HLA in healthy donors. The CDR3 length is 14 residues. Germline V lookup: CDR1 SGDLS, CDR2 YYNGEE. Trimming cost V 3 bases and J 5 bases, with 13 bases left between them. Regarding the study as a whole: Upon later analysis, TCR association rates were observed to vary by HLA locus, being highest for DRB1 and lowest for HLA-C. A likely sequencing artifact accounted for one observed cluster of highly shared sequence variants.

PCR employed 60 Vbeta and 13 Jbeta primers. Produced via immunoSEQ multiplex PCR; TCRdb's table is partial and in-frame only. This sample has some 140,000 clones, with about four fifths found just once. Comment on this clone: Its antigen is still unknown.

The chain couples TRBV9 to TRBJ2-3; D unresolved. Material: PBMCs. This receptor was taken from a male donor in good health and CMV-seronegative. This CDR3 is CASSAQLPGDTQYF. CDR3 sequence (DNA): TGTGCCAGCAGCGCCCAGCTTCCGGGAGATACGCAGTATTTT.